The 26 T cell receptor beta chains presented below share a single source sample, sequenced in a study of blood T cell repertoires in COVID-19. The repertoire was sequenced with immunoSEQ multiplex PCR; TCRdb's copy has only in-frame clones and lacks some. The table records roughly 170,000 clones, around nine tenths of them present only once. The sample comprised peripheral blood. These receptors all come from a woman between 18 and 29 years old who had recovered from COVID-19.

The chain uses TRBV19 and TRBJ1-1; D is unresolved. Germline-derived CDR1 and CDR2 are LNHDA and SQIVND (reference sequence). There are 14 residues in the CDR3. V shed 3 bases and J shed 1 base, with 9 bases lying between them. In DNA, the CDR3 is TGTGCCAGTAGTATGTTAGGAGGGAACACTGAAGCTTTCTTT. Translating it yields CASSMLGGNTEAFF.

The chain carries TRBV7-3 and TRBJ2-3, with 10 bases that match TRBD2. Trimming took 5 bases from V and 4 from J; bases not matched to a gene: 3. Per the germline V gene, CDR1 is SGHTA and CDR2 is FQGTGA. This CDR3 contains 14 residues. CDR3 sequence: CASSLGTSADTQYF. The CDR3 DNA sequence: TGTGCCAGCAGCCTCGGGACTAGCGCAGATACGCAGTATTTT.

The chain recombines TRBV3-1 (or the pseudogene TRBV3-2) with TRBJ2-5; D perhaps matches TRBD2 (7 bases). The germline CDR1 and CDR2 sequences are LGHDT and YNNKEL (reference sequence). There are 11 residues in the CDR3. The CDR3 reads CAGGGKETQYF. The CDR3 DNA is TGTGCAGGGGGGGGAAAAGAGACCCAGTACTTC.

This chain connects TRBV28 to TRBJ2-7; D might be TRBD2 (6 bases). Germline V gene lookup returns CDR1 MDHEN and CDR2 SYDVKM. V was clipped by 5 bases and J by 3 bases, with 23 bases between them. The CDR3 contains 17 residues. This CDR3 reads CASSPISLGGEIYEQYV. The CDR3 DNA follows: TGTGCCAGCAGTCCCATTTCGTTAGGAGGGGAAATCTACGAGCAGTACGTC.

The V gene is TRBV3-1 (or the pseudogene TRBV3-2), the J gene TRBJ1-3; 9 bases line up with TRBD1. CDR1 is LGHDT and CDR2 is YNNKEL in the germline V gene (reference sequence). After removal of 0 bases from V and 1 base from J, the junction contained 4 bases not matched to a gene. The CDR3 covers 17 residues. CDR3 residues: CASSQDGGTGSGNTIYF. The DNA for the CDR3 is TGTGCCAGCAGCCAAGATGGGGGGACAGGGTCTGGAAACACCATATATTTT.

The CDR3 loop is CASSLGGGLGMRETQYF. The CDR3 nucleotides read TGCGCCAGCAGCTTGGGCGGGGGACTTGGGATGAGAGAGACCCAGTACTTC. The chain recombines TRBV5-1 with TRBJ2-5, with 7 bases lining up with TRBD2. CDR1 and CDR2 from the germline V gene are SGHRS and YFSETQ. The CDR3 has 17 amino acids. Germline trimming cut 0 bases from V and 4 bases from J; bases unmatched to any gene: 12.

The rearrangement links TRBV27 to TRBJ1-6; no definite D call. The V gene's germline CDR1 is MNHEY and CDR2 SMNVEV (reference sequence). This CDR3 is built from 15 residues. V was clipped by 7 bases and J by 0 bases, with 10 bases between them. In DNA form, the CDR3 reads TGTGCCAGCATGGCCAGAGGCTCCTATAATTCACCCCTCCACTTT. Residues: CASMARGSYNSPLHF.

This chain joins TRBV18 and TRBJ2-1; D gene uncertain. Germline CDR1 KGHSH, CDR2 LQKENI. V lost 5 bases, J lost 5 bases, and 13 bases lay in between. CDR3 length equals 14 residues. This CDR3 reads CASSKSGQNNEQFF. CDR3 in DNA: TGTGCCAGCTCAAAGAGTGGGCAGAACAATGAGCAGTTCTTC. The full variable domain, with the rest looked up from reference TRBV18 and TRBJ2-1, is NAGVMQNPRHLVRRRGQEARLRCSPMKGHSHVYWYRQLPEEGLKFMVYLQKENIIDESGMPKERFSAEFPKEGPSILRIQQVVRGDSAAYFCASSKSGQNNEQFFGPGTRLTVL.

The V call is TRBV6-5, the J call TRBJ2-7; 7 nucleotides agree with TRBD2. From germline, CDR1 is MNHEY and CDR2 SVGAGI. V was pared by 5 bases and J by 5 bases, with 9 bases of the junction left unmatched. The CDR3 is 14 residues long. The CDR3 sequence: CASSPRDYSHEQYF. The DNA of the CDR3 is TGTGCCAGCAGTCCCCGGGACTATTCCCACGAGCAGTACTTC.

The V and J genes are TRBV19 and TRBJ1-2, with D possibly TRBD1 on 5 matching bases. Per the germline V gene, CDR1 is LNHDA and CDR2 is SQIVND (reference sequence). V dropped 4 bases and J dropped 7 bases, with 19 bases sitting between them. CDR3 length: 15 residues. CDR3 nucleotides: TGTGCCAGTAGTAGGGGAGGAGGGGTCGAGAGTGGCTACACCTTC. Its translation: CASSRGGGVESGYTF.

V and J are TRBV5-5 and TRBJ1-3; D not resolved. CDR1 and CDR2 from the germline V gene are SGHKS and YYEKEE (reference sequence). Trimming took 6 bases from V and 4 from J, leaving 17 bases between them. There are 15 residues in the CDR3. CDR3: CASTFGVVDGNTIYF. Here the CDR3 DNA reads TGTGCCAGCACCTTCGGGGTAGTGGACGGAAACACCATATATTTT.

J is TRBJ1-2 and V is TRBV29-1; tentative D call: TRBD1 (5 bases). The CDR3 covers 11 residues. V was cut by 7 bases and J by 10 bases, with 16 bases left in between. CDR1 SQVTM and CDR2 ANQGSEA come from the germline V gene. In DNA form, the CDR3 reads TGCAGCGCGGTAGCTAGGGGACTCTACACCTTC. This sequence encodes CSAVARGLYTF.

The V gene is TRBV12-3 or TRBV12-4, the J gene TRBJ1-1; no clear D. Between the trimmed V and J ends, which lost 1 base and 7 bases, there was a span of 10 bases. The CDR3 loop spans 13 amino acids. CDR3 sequence: CASSLVVGLEAFF. CDR3 nucleotide sequence: TGTGCCAGCAGTTTAGTGGTAGGACTTGAAGCTTTCTTT.

This clone was recorded a few times. This chain links TRBV4-1 with TRBJ2-7; D uncertain. The germline V gene has CDR1 MGHRA and CDR2 YSYEKL. The CDR3 has 15 residues. Between the trimmed V and J ends, which lost 0 bases and 3 bases, there was a span of 12 bases. This CDR3 reads CASSQDFRAIYEQYF. The CDR3 coding sequence is TGCGCCAGCAGCCAAGATTTTAGAGCTATCTACGAGCAGTACTTC.

CDR3 in amino acids: CASSLGQGDQPQHF. CDR3 bases: TGTGCCAGCAGCCTGGGACAGGGGGACCAGCCCCAGCATTTT. V and J are TRBV3-1 (or the pseudogene TRBV3-2) and TRBJ1-5; 11 bases match TRBD1. This CDR3 has 14 amino acids. J lost 7 bases, V lost 4 bases, and 3 bases had no gene match. Per germline, CDR1 LGHDT and CDR2 YNNKEL (reference sequence).

V usage is TRBV2 and J usage is TRBJ2-1, with 9 positions matching TRBD2. The length of the CDR3 is 14 residues. Germline V CDR1 and CDR2: SNHLY, FYNNEI. Losses at the gene ends were 7 bases for V and 6 bases for J; bases not matched to a gene: 7. The CDR3 is CASIWREGVNEQFF. Here the CDR3 DNA reads TGTGCCAGCATCTGGCGGGAGGGCGTCAATGAGCAGTTCTTC.

This chain links TRBV30 with TRBJ1-2; tentative D call: TRBD1 (6 bases). V lost 0 bases, J lost 6 bases, and 11 bases lay in between. Per germline, CDR1 GTSNPN and CDR2 SVGIG (reference sequence). The CDR3 has 13 amino acids. CDR3 protein: CAWSVNRVHGYTF. CDR3 coding DNA: TGTGCCTGGAGTGTCAACAGGGTCCATGGCTACACCTTC.

CDR3 nucleotide sequence: TGTGCCAGCAGCCAAGATCGTTCGGGTGAGCAGTTCTTC. Translated: CASSQDRSGEQFF. This chain joins TRBV14 and TRBJ2-1; no clear D gene. V was clipped by 0 bases and J by 9 bases, with 9 bases between them. The CDR3 covers 13 residues. The germline CDR1 and CDR2 sequences are SGHDN and FVKESK.

A single count supports this clone. This chain uses TRBV14 with TRBJ2-1; TRBD1 is a possible D gene (6 bases). Trimming cost V 5 bases and J 0 bases, with 14 bases left between them. This CDR3 has 16 residues. Germline assignment: CDR1 SGHDN and CDR2 FVKESK. The CDR3 DNA sequence: TGTGCCAGCAGCGACCGGGACACGAGCTCCTACAATGAGCAGTTCTTC. Its protein product is CASSDRDTSSYNEQFF.

This clone was counted once. The chain employs TRBV6-5 and TRBJ2-1, with 11 bases fitting TRBD2. CDR1 MNHEY and CDR2 SVGAGI come from the germline V gene. The CDR3 consists of 15 residues. The trim removed 6 bases at V and 6 bases at J, leaving 7 bases unmatched. Written as DNA, the CDR3 is TGTGCCAGCAGACCACTTAGCGGGAGGGCCAATGAGCAGTTCTTC. This encodes CASRPLSGRANEQFF.

The chain joins TRBV6-5 to TRBJ1-4; D not certain. V lost 6 bases to trimming and J lost 6 bases, with 14 bases between them. In germline, CDR1 is MNHEY, CDR2 SVGAGI. The CDR3 is 14 residues long. As DNA, the CDR3 is TGTGCCAGCAGCCAGCGGATGTTAGATGAAAAACTGTTTTTT. Residues: CASSQRMLDEKLFF.

The chain is built from TRBV24-1 and TRBJ2-7; 11 positions match TRBD2. Germline CDR1 and CDR2: KGHDR and SFDVKD. The CDR3 contains 18 residues. V shed 5 bases, J shed 5 bases, and the junction held 16 bases outside the gene matches. CDR3 residues: CATSVPPPLAGEMDEQYV. CDR3 coding DNA: TGTGCCACCAGTGTCCCCCCCCCACTAGCGGGAGAGATGGACGAGCAGTACGTC.

Written as DNA, the CDR3 is TGCGCCACCTCACCCGGACTAGCGAACACAGATACGCAGTATTTT. Encoded protein: CATSPGLANTDTQYF. This chain joins TRBV5-1 and TRBJ2-3; the match to TRBD2 covers 9 bases. This CDR3 comprises 15 residues. Germline V gene lookup returns CDR1 SGHRS and CDR2 YFSETQ. V was pared by 9 bases and J by 2 bases, with 10 bases of the junction left unmatched.

The chain is built from TRBV18 and TRBJ2-1, with 9 bases aligning to TRBD1. CDR1 KGHSH and CDR2 LQKENI come from the germline V gene. The CDR3 has 15 amino acids. Trimming cost V 2 bases and J 5 bases; bases outside gene matches: 4. CDR3 sequence: CASSPGTGSHNEQFF. The CDR3 coding sequence is TGTGCCAGCTCACCAGGGACAGGGTCCCACAATGAGCAGTTCTTC.

The J gene is TRBJ1-2, the V gene TRBV2, with 7 nucleotides matching TRBD1. The trim removed 6 bases at V and 7 bases at J, leaving 8 bases unmatched. CDR3 length: 13 residues. Germline CDR1 SNHLY, CDR2 FYNNEI. This chain's CDR3 is CASRLQGNGGYTF. CDR3 nucleotide sequence: TGTGCCAGCAGGCTACAGGGGAATGGTGGCTACACCTTC.

The chain links TRBV11-3 to TRBJ2-1; TRBD2 is a possible D gene (5 bases). Looked up from germline, CDR1 is SGHNT and CDR2 is YENEEA. Between the trimmed V and J ends, which lost 7 bases and 5 bases, there was a span of 15 bases. This CDR3 is 14 amino acids long. The CDR3 loop is CASNNRAGNNEQFF. The CDR3 DNA reads as TGTGCCAGCAACAACCGGGCCGGGAACAATGAGCAGTTCTTC.